The 32 T cell receptor beta chains reported below all come from one sample, sequenced in a study of blood T cell repertoires in COVID-19 (TCRdb year 2020). The library was obtained by the immunoSEQ multiplex PCR assay. The source is immuneACCESS, and TCRdb retained only in-frame sequences with V and J called. Part of the clones is not carried over; for the studies checked, unresolved V genes explain less than half of this, and the remainder is unexplained. This sample holds some 100,000 clones; about 89% were observed only once. 15% to 20% of the sample is held by the ten biggest clonotypes. Source material: peripheral blood. These receptors originate from a human donor with acute or convalescent COVID-19. The donor label of this sample is uncertain.

The gene calls are TRBV7-2 and TRBJ1-3, with a weak D call TRBD1 (5 bases). CDR1 and CDR2 from the germline V gene are SGHTA and FQGNSA. V was clipped by 2 bases and J by 3 bases, with 8 bases between them. The CDR3 has 14 amino acids. CDR3 nucleotides: TGTGCCAGCAGCTTATGGGGGGGTGGAAACACCATATATTTT. It codes for CASSLWGGGNTIYF.

This chain uses TRBV2 with TRBJ2-7, with D possibly matching TRBD2 (5 bases). V lost 3 bases to trimming and J lost 5 bases, with 17 bases between them. The CDR3 is made up of 15 amino acids. Germline CDR1 is SNHLY and CDR2 is FYNNEI. The CDR3 here is CASSEGVTRADEQYF. In DNA form, the CDR3 reads TGTGCCAGCAGTGAGGGAGTCACTCGGGCCGACGAGCAGTACTTC.

This clone was seen a few times. The DNA for the CDR3 is TGTGCCAGCAGTTTCGGGGAGACCCAGTACTTC. It translates to CASSFGETQYF. The V gene is TRBV12-3 or TRBV12-4, the J gene TRBJ2-5; D not certain. Trimming shortened V by 3 bases and J by 5 bases, and 4 bases separated the two germline ends. The CDR3 has 11 residues.

The genes are TRBV30 and TRBJ2-6; weak D call: TRBD1 (6 bases). V gave up 3 bases and J gave up 0 bases, with 12 bases separating them. This CDR3 has 16 residues. The germline V gene encodes CDR1 GTSNPN and CDR2 SVGIG (reference sequence). The CDR3 bases are TGTGCCTGGAGCGCAGGACAGCCCTCTGGGGCCAACGTCCTGACTTTC. It translates to CAWSAGQPSGANVLTF.

J is TRBJ2-5 and V is TRBV14; D is perhaps TRBD2 (7 bases). Germline assignment: CDR1 SGHDN and CDR2 FVKESK. The CDR3 consists of 16 residues. V lost 1 base and J lost 4, with 16 bases in between. Here the CDR3 reads CASSQGTGGRGETQYF. CDR3 DNA sequence: TGTGCCAGCAGCCAAGGGACCGGGGGGCGAGGAGAGACCCAGTACTTC.

The chain joins TRBV29-1 to TRBJ2-5; a possible D gene is TRBD2 (5 bases). V dropped 3 bases and J dropped 0 bases, with 11 bases sitting between them. The CDR3 totals 14 residues. In germline, CDR1 is SQVTM, CDR2 ANQGSEA. The CDR3 reads CSVDGVGDQETQYF. For the CDR3, the DNA is TGCAGCGTTGATGGCGTCGGGGACCAAGAGACCCAGTACTTC.

This clone was seen only a few times. The chain couples TRBV19 to TRBJ2-5, with TRBD1 matching 10 bases. The CDR3 is made up of 16 amino acids. Germline CDR1 and CDR2: LNHDA and SQIVND (reference sequence). Trimming cost V 5 bases and J 4 bases; bases outside gene matches: 10. Written as DNA, the CDR3 is TGTGCCAGTAGTTGGCTTTACGGGACAGGGGCAGAGACCCAGTACTTC. Translation gives CASSWLYGTGAETQYF.

This chain links TRBV5-4 with TRBJ2-2; TRBD2 agrees at 15 bases. The CDR3 is made up of 17 amino acids. The junction had 6 bases not matched to a gene; V was cut back by 4 bases and J by 5 bases. Germline V lookup: CDR1 SGHNT, CDR2 YYREEE (reference sequence). The chain's CDR3 is CASSRTSGGGRTGELFF. CDR3 DNA sequence: TGTGCCAGCAGCCGGACTAGCGGGGGGGGCCGGACCGGGGAGCTGTTTTTT.

The CDR3 nucleotides are TGTGCCAGCAGCCTCCGCCCGGGACAGGGATACGAGCAGTACTTC. Amino acids: CASSLRPGQGYEQYF. V is TRBV7-7 and J is TRBJ2-7, with 9 bases matching TRBD1. The CDR3 is 15 amino acids. The germline V gene has CDR1 SSHAT and CDR2 FNYEAQ (reference sequence). Trimming cost V 5 bases and J 4 bases; bases outside gene matches: 9.

This clone was counted a few times. This chain uses TRBV27 with TRBJ2-4, with D maybe TRBD1 (7 bases). CDR3 size: 18 residues. From germline, CDR1 is MNHEY and CDR2 SMNVEV (reference sequence). Trimming pared 5 bases from V and 1 base from J, leaving 21 bases between. CDR3 sequence reads: CASSVRSPGGRAKNIQYF. The CDR3, as DNA: TGTGCCAGCAGTGTCCGTTCTCCAGGGGGGAGGGCCAAAAACATTCAGTACTTC.

This clone has just one count. This rearrangement joins TRBV28 to TRBJ1-1; TRBD1 is a possible D gene (5 bases). Deletions cut 2 bases from V and 1 base from J, with 11 bases between. The CDR3 has 15 amino acids. Germline-derived CDR1 and CDR2 are MDHEN and SYDVKM. The CDR3 DNA reads as TGTGCCAGCAGTTTAATCCAGACAGCGAACACTGAAGCTTTCTTT. It encodes CASSLIQTANTEAFF.

The V gene is TRBV7-3, the J gene TRBJ2-3; TRBD2 matches at 9 bases. Germline V lookup: CDR1 SGHTA, CDR2 FQGTGA. The V segment lost 9 bases and the J segment 1 base; nucleotides outside the gene matches: 2. The CDR3 runs to 13 residues. In DNA, the CDR3 is TGTGCCAGTGGGACTAGCCGCACAGATACGCAGTATTTT. The encoded protein is CASGTSRTDTQYF.

The rearrangement uses TRBV5-1 and TRBJ2-7, with 8 bases lining up with TRBD1. CDR3 length: 14 amino acids. After removal of 6 bases from V and 3 bases from J, the junction contained 8 bases not matched to a gene. In germline, CDR1 is SGHRS, CDR2 YFSETQ. Written as DNA, the CDR3 is TGCGCCAGCAAAGTTACAGGGGGGTTCTACGAGCAGTACTTC. Translating it yields CASKVTGGFYEQYF.

The gene calls are TRBV20-1 and TRBJ2-3, with TRBD2 matching over 8 bases. This CDR3 contains 15 residues. Germline V lookup: CDR1 DFQATT, CDR2 SNEGSKA (reference sequence). Trimming took 3 bases from V and 4 from J; bases not matched to a gene: 9. CDR3 protein: CSASASGRRADTQYF. Written as DNA, the CDR3 is TGCAGTGCTAGTGCCAGCGGGAGACGGGCAGATACGCAGTATTTT.

The chain combines TRBV14 with TRBJ2-1; perhaps TRBD2 as D (6 bases). This CDR3 has 14 residues. Trimming took 2 bases from V and 3 from J, leaving 8 bases between them. Germline V lookup: CDR1 SGHDN, CDR2 FVKESK. In DNA, the CDR3 is TGTGCCAGCAGCCAAAACGGGGGCTACAATGAGCAGTTCTTC. Protein sequence: CASSQNGGYNEQFF.

This rearrangement joins TRBV27 to TRBJ2-5; a possible D gene is TRBD1 (6 bases). V lost 3 bases, J lost 5 bases, and 13 bases lay in between. The length of the CDR3 is 14 residues. CDR1 is MNHEY, CDR2 SMNVEV, per germline (reference sequence). The CDR3 region has the DNA TGTGCCAGCAGTTTTCAGGGGTCGGGGGAGACCCAGTACTTC. It translates to CASSFQGSGETQYF.

The chain links TRBV15 to TRBJ2-3; D perhaps matches TRBD2 (5 bases). The CDR3 loop spans 16 amino acids. Between the trimmed V and J ends, which lost 3 bases and 4 bases, there was a span of 17 bases. The germline CDR1 and CDR2 sequences are LNHNV and YYDKDF (reference sequence). In nucleotides, the CDR3 is TGTGCCACCAGCAGTCGTGCGGCTAGCATCGCAGATACGCAGTATTTT. It specifies CATSSRAASIADTQYF.

This chain joins TRBV2 and TRBJ2-1; TRBD2 agrees at 9 bases. After removal of 7 bases from V and 15 bases from J, the junction contained 13 bases not matched to a gene. The CDR3 extends over 13 amino acids. Looked up from germline, CDR1 is SNHLY and CDR2 is FYNNEI. The chain's CDR3 is CASTSEGGTSTFF. The CDR3 DNA reads as TGTGCCAGCACTTCCGAAGGGGGGACTAGCACGTTCTTC.

This chain joins TRBV7-9 and TRBJ2-7; weak D call: TRBD2 (6 bases). The CDR3 covers 15 residues. Per germline, CDR1 SEHNR and CDR2 FQNEAQ (reference sequence). The V and J ends lost 4 bases and 5 bases respectively, with 18 bases between them. The CDR3 DNA follows: TGTGCCAGCAGCTCTGAAATAGCGGTTGGGCACGAGCAGTACTTC. It specifies CASSSEIAVGHEQYF.

This clone was detected only once. The V and J genes are TRBV5-1 and TRBJ2-5, with 10 nucleotides matching TRBD1. This CDR3 comprises 16 residues. V lost 1 base, J lost 4 bases, and 7 bases stayed unmatched. In germline, CDR1 is SGHRS, CDR2 YFSETQ. CDR3 residues: CASSLLPDRGRETQYF. The CDR3 DNA reads as TGCGCCAGCAGCTTGCTACCTGACAGGGGGCGAGAGACCCAGTACTTC. Looking up the rest from reference TRBV5-1 and TRBJ2-5 gives the full variable domain: KAGVTQTPRYLIKTRGQQVTLSCSPISGHRSVSWYQQTPGQGLQFLFEYFSETQRNKGNFPGRFSGRQFSNSRSEMNVSTLELGDSALYLCASSLLPDRGRETQYFGPGTRLLVL.

V usage is TRBV9 and J usage is TRBJ2-3, with no clear D. Germline V gene sequence: CDR1 SGDLS, CDR2 YYNGEE. The germline V and J ends were trimmed by 2 bases and 0 bases, with 10 bases remaining between them. This CDR3 has 15 amino acids. The CDR3 spells CASSVSRLSTDTQYF. Here the CDR3 DNA reads TGTGCCAGCAGCGTCTCCCGCCTAAGCACAGATACGCAGTATTTT.

J is TRBJ2-2 and V is TRBV30; D is unclear. Germline loops: CDR1 GTSNPN, CDR2 SVGIG (reference sequence). CDR3 length: 13 residues. Trimming removed 6 bases from V and 1 base from J, with 9 bases in between. The CDR3 here is CACGPMNTGELFF. The CDR3 region has the DNA TGTGCCTGTGGGCCAATGAACACCGGGGAGCTGTTTTTT.

The CDR3 bases are TGTGCCAGCACCGCAGGGGCGGAAGGAGGAAACACCATATATTTT. Residues: CASTAGAEGGNTIYF. The J gene is TRBJ1-3, the V gene TRBV28, with D tentatively TRBD1 (6 bases). V shed 7 bases and J shed 4 bases, with 17 bases lying between them. CDR1 and CDR2 from the germline V gene are MDHEN and SYDVKM. CDR3 size: 15 residues.

The chain couples TRBV5-1 to TRBJ2-2, with 9 bases lining up with TRBD1. This CDR3 is built from 14 residues. V shed 0 bases, J shed 7 bases, and the junction held 1 base outside the gene matches. Per germline, CDR1 SGHRS and CDR2 YFSETQ. CDR3 coding DNA: TGCGCCAGCAGCTTGGACAGGGGGCACGGGGAGCTGTTTTTT. Residues: CASSLDRGHGELFF. The full variable domain, in which reference TRBV5-1 and TRBJ2-2 provide the parts outside the CDR3, is KAGVTQTPRYLIKTRGQQVTLSCSPISGHRSVSWYQQTPGQGLQFLFEYFSETQRNKGNFPGRFSGRQFSNSRSEMNVSTLELGDSALYLCASSLDRGHGELFFGEGSRLTVL.

CDR3 region: CASSIYLAGFNEQFF. The DNA of the CDR3 is TGTGCCAGTAGCATCTACCTAGCGGGTTTCAATGAGCAGTTCTTC. V and J are TRBV19 and TRBJ2-1; 8 nucleotides match TRBD2. CDR1 and CDR2 (germline): LNHDA, SQIVND (reference sequence). V lost 6 bases, J lost 6 bases, and 10 bases stayed unmatched. This CDR3 has 15 residues.

This sequence joins TRBV10-3 and TRBJ1-4; the D gene is possibly TRBD1 (6 bases). The germline CDR1 and CDR2 sequences are ENHRY and SYGVKD. Trimming took off 10 bases at V and 4 bases at J, with 10 bases between the two ends. The CDR3 is 12 residues long. CDR3 sequence reads: CATQGSNEKLFF. The CDR3 DNA is TGTGCCACACAGGGAAGTAATGAAAAACTGTTTTTT.

The chain combines TRBV13 with TRBJ2-2; 7 bases map to TRBD1. V gave up 5 bases and J gave up 5 bases; unmatched junction bases: 14. The length of the CDR3 is 17 residues. CDR1 and CDR2 (germline): PRHDT, FYEKMQ (reference sequence). The CDR3 spells CASSPAPGQGVTGELFF. CDR3 DNA: TGTGCCAGCAGCCCGGCGCCCGGGCAGGGGGTAACCGGGGAGCTGTTTTTT.

This sequence joins TRBV25-1 and TRBJ2-7; 8 bases match TRBD2. CDR3 length: 15 residues. V dropped 3 bases and J dropped 6; count of bases not matched to a gene: 10. CDR1 is MGHDK and CDR2 is SYGVNS in the germline V gene. CDR3 sequence: CASSDPTGGDPEQYF. DNA for the CDR3: TGTGCCAGCAGTGATCCCACGGGGGGGGATCCCGAGCAGTACTTC.

This rearrangement joins TRBV7-9 to TRBJ1-2, with 7 bases that match TRBD1. V lost 4 bases to trimming and J lost 8 bases; unmatched junction nucleotides: 7. Germline CDR1 reads SEHNR; CDR2 reads FQNEAQ (reference sequence). This CDR3 spans 13 amino acids. In nucleotides, the CDR3 is TGTGCCAGCAGCTACAGGGGATTTGGGGGCTACACCTTC. Translation: CASSYRGFGGYTF.

The V gene is TRBV30, the J gene TRBJ1-1; a possible D gene is TRBD1 (5 bases). The germline gives CDR1 GTSNPN, CDR2 SVGIG (reference sequence). This CDR3 contains 13 residues. The V and J ends lost 0 bases and 2 bases respectively, with 7 bases between them. The CDR3 region is CAWSVRTNTEAFF. CDR3 DNA: TGTGCCTGGAGTGTGAGGACAAACACTGAAGCTTTCTTT.

The V gene is TRBV28, the J gene TRBJ1-3, with 9 bases that match TRBD1. CDR1 and CDR2 (germline): MDHEN, SYDVKM. V shed 4 bases and J 5 bases; nucleotides not matched to a gene: 9. The CDR3 is 16 residues long. CDR3 coding DNA: TGTGCCAGCAGTTCACTGACAGGGGGAAGGAGAAACACCATATATTTT. Its translation: CASSSLTGGRRNTIYF. The full variable domain, with the rest looked up from reference TRBV28 and TRBJ1-3, is DVKVTQSSRYLVKRTGEKVFLECVQDMDHENMFWYRQDPGLGLRLIYFSYDVKMKEKGDIPEGYSVSREKKERFSLILESASTNQTSMYLCASSSLTGGRRNTIYFGEGSWLTVV.

With respect to this clone: The junction and the germline gene differ at one end; a read error may be behind it. The CDR3 nucleotides are TGTGCCAGCAGCCCCAGCACAGCCCAAAACATTCAGTACTTC. This gives the protein CASSPSTAQNIQYF. The chain combines TRBV27 with TRBJ2-4; D gene ambiguous. The CDR3 spans 14 residues. Per germline, CDR1 MNHEY and CDR2 SMNVEV (reference sequence).